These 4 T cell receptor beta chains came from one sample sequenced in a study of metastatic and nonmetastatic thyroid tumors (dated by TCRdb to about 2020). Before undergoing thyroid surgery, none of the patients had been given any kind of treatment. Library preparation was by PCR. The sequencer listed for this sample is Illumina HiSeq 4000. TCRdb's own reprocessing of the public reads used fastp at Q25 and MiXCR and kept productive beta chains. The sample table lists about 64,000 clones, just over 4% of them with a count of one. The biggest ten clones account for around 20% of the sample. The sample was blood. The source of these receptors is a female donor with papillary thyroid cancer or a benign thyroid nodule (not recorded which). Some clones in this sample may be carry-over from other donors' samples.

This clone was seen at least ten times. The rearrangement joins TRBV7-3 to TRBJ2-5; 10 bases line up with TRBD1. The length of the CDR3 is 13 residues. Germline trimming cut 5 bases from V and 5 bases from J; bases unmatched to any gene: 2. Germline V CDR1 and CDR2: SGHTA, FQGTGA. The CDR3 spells CASSRGQGETQYF. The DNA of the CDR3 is TGTGCCAGCAGCCGGGGACAGGGGGAGACCCAGTACTTC.

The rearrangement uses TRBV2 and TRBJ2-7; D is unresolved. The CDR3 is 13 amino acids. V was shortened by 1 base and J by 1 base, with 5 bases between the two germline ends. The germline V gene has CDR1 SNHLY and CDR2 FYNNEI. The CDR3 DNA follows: TGTGCCAGCAGTGAAGTTTTTTCCTACGAGCAGTACTTC. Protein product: CASSEVFSYEQYF.

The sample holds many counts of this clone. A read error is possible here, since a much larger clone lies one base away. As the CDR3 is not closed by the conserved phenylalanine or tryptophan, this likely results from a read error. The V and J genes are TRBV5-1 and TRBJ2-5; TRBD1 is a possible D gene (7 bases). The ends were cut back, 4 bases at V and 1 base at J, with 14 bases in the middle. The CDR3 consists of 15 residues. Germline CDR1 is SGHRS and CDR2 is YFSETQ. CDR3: CASSPLQGGQETQYV. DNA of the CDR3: TGCGCCAGCAGCCCGCTCCAGGGGGGCCAAGAGACCCAGTACGTC.

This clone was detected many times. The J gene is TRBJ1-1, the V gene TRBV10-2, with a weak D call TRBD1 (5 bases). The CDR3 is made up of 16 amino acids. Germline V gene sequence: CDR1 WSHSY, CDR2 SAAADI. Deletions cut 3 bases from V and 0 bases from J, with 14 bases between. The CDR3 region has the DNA TGCGCCAGCAGTGATGTGAGGGGCCGACTGAACACTGAAGCTTTCTTT. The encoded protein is CASSDVRGRLNTEAFF.